What follows describes a single T cell receptor beta chain. Its cognate antigen is unknown. This sample was included in a study of cytomegalovirus exposure and HLA in healthy donors. Whole-study findings and limits: Compared with the approximately 700-donor mean, an Asian-associated ancestry cluster reportedly had fewer N-insertions, according to a later analysis. TCR beta chain V- and J-gene trimming was linked, in a later analysis, to a missense variant in DCLRE1C.

Primers for the PCR totalled 60 Vbeta and 13 Jbeta. Libraries were prepared by immunoSEQ multiplex PCR; TCRdb keeps only in-frame clonotypes and omits some of them. The table lists approximately 95,000 clones, roughly 79% of them singletons, with around 4.2% in the top ten. There were likely unrecorded immune exposures, though donors were nominally healthy when sampled. The CDR3 is 13 residues long. V was clipped by 5 bases and J by 3 bases; unmatched bases: 2. CDR1 SGHRS and CDR2 YFSETQ come from the germline V gene. The sequence was collected from an older woman in good health and CMV-seropositive. Input material: PBMCs. J is TRBJ2-5 and V is TRBV5-1; 9 bases map to TRBD2. For the CDR3, the DNA is TGCGCCAGCAGAGCGGGAGGAGAAGAGACCCAGTACTTC. Translated: CASRAGGEETQYF.